This T cell receptor (beta chain) stems from a study of shared clonotypes between healthy human individuals. As for the study in general: The cohort comprised a couple of women and a few men. Their ages spanned 18 to 49 years. Each donor had three CD4 naive, three CD4 memory, two CD8 naive and one CD8 memory plate.

The CDR3 loop spans 13 amino acids. Per germline, CDR1 MDHEN and CDR2 SYDVKM. Trimming removed 6 bases from V and 10 bases from J, with 17 bases in between. The input for sorted-subset replicate PCRs was around 0.2 ug DNA, about 30,000 T cell genomes. In the source study's methods: Junction-only immunoSEQ data arrived without quality scores, meaning filtering differed. The method was immunoSEQ multiplex PCR; TCRdb's version includes in-frame clones alone and lacks a portion of them. V and J calls and clone size are as listed in that table; D and trimming were resolved from the DNA. The sample contains roughly 410,000 clones, about 96% of which appear only once.

Specimen: memory CD8+ T cells sorted from blood. Noted subset: CD45RO+ cells pooled with CCR7-negative TemRA cells. The chain is built from TRBV28 and TRBJ2-3; D may correspond to TRBD1 or TRBD2 (7 bases each). The TCR comes from a man aged 30-40 years in good health. CDR3 sequence: CASRSNRGGAQYF. CDR3 bases: TGTGCCAGCAGGTCAAACAGGGGAGGGGCGCAGTATTTT.